Listed below are T cell receptor beta chains from one sample, sequenced in a study of blood T cells in healthy people across ages. TCRdb itself ran the 5' RACE reads through MiXCR, one entry per CDR3 protein. The table records about 570,000 distinct CDR3 sequences, 27% of them present only once. Sequenced input: blood. The source is a woman in her 70s in good health. Both conserved end residues are part of each CDR3. The order of the fields is clone size, V gene, D gene, J gene, CDR3 DNA, CDR3 protein. The D gene is left open where the match is weak. Rows give clone size only sometimes, using once, few, many, or a class for an expanded clone.

>many|TRBV27|-|TRBJ1-1
TGTGCCAGCAGTTTCATGAGGGGGTGGACTGAAGCTTTCTTT
CASSFMRGWTEAFF
>few|TRBV7-3|-|TRBJ2-7
TGTGCCAGCAGCTCAGTGGGAGGGGGCGAGCAGTACTTC
CASSSVGGGEQYF
>few|TRBV20-1|TRBD2|TRBJ2-3
TGCAGTGCTAGGCACCCGGGCGGGGGAATCACAGATACGCAGTATTTT
CSARHPGGGITDTQYF
>-|TRBV27|TRBD1|TRBJ2-1
TGTGCCAGCAGTTCCAGACAGGGAATCGGCAATGAGCAGTTCTTC
CASSSRQGIGNEQFF
>few|TRBV4-2|-|TRBJ2-1
TGTGCCAGCAGCCAAGAACCCGGGCTTGCCTACAATGAGCAGTTCTTC
CASSQEPGLAYNEQFF
>-|TRBV20-1|-|TRBJ2-1
TGCAGTGCTAAAGTCGGGGGTTCCTACAATGAGCAGTTCTTC
CSAKVGGSYNEQFF
>few|TRBV20-1|TRBD2|TRBJ2-1
TGCAGTGCTAGAGATCCCCAGCGGGGGGTCGATGAGCAGTTCTTC
CSARDPQRGVDEQFF
>-|TRBV7-9|-|TRBJ2-2
TGTGCCAGCAGCCAGATCGGGGGGAACACCGGGGAGCTGTTTTTT
CASSQIGGNTGELFF
>-|TRBV20-1|-|TRBJ1-5
TGCAGTGCTAGATGGGGGGGCGCAGGCAATCAGCCCCAGCATTTT
CSARWGGAGNQPQHF
>-|TRBV11-2|TRBD1|TRBJ1-2
TGTGCCAGCAGCTTAGTCGGGACAGGGATATATGGCTACACCTTC
CASSLVGTGIYGYTF
>few|TRBV19|TRBD1|TRBJ1-1
TGTGCCAGTACCACTCAGGGGGGAATGAACACTGAAGCTTTCTTT
CASTTQGGMNTEAFF
>few|TRBV9|-|TRBJ2-1
TGTGCCAGCAGCGTAGTTAGCGACTACAATGAGCAGTTCTTC
CASSVVSDYNEQFF
>-|TRBV29-1|TRBD2|TRBJ2-3
TGCAGCGTGGCCTCTCTCTCTAGCGGGGATCTAGATACGCAGTATTTT
CSVASLSSGDLDTQYF
>-|TRBV12-3/TRBV12-4|-|TRBJ1-1
TGCGCCAGCACCAACACAGGGAACACTGAAGCTTTCTTT
CASTNTGNTEAFF
>few|TRBV4-2|TRBD1|TRBJ2-5
TGTGCCAGCAGCCAAGGGGCCGGGACAGAAGAGACCCAGTACTTC
CASSQGAGTEETQYF
>-|TRBV4-1|-|TRBJ1-5
TGCGCCAGCAGCCAAGAAGCGGGACCGGGGTCGTATCAGCCCCAGCATTTT
CASSQEAGPGSYQPQHF
>few|TRBV4-2|TRBD1|TRBJ1-1
TGTGCTAGCTGCCTTGGGGGACAGCAGAACACTGAAGCTTTCTTT
CASCLGGQQNTEAFF
>-|TRBV5-1|TRBD2|TRBJ2-1
TGCGCCAGCAGCTTGATACTAGCGGGGGAAAATGAGCAGTTCTTC
CASSLILAGENEQFF
>-|TRBV5-1|TRBD1|TRBJ2-1
TGCGCCAGCAGCTTGGCGACAGGGGGCCAAGAGACCCAGTTCTTC
CASSLATGGQETQFF
>many|TRBV7-9|-|TRBJ1-2
TGTGCCAGCAGCTTAGCGCGAACCCATGGCTACACCTTC
CASSLARTHGYTF
>-|TRBV20-1|TRBD2|TRBJ2-5
TGCAGTGCTCACCGGGGGGGCAGGGAGACCCAGTACTTC
CSAHRGGRETQYF
>-|TRBV29-1|-|TRBJ1-1
TGCAGCGTTGAGGAGGTTATGAACACTGAAGCTTTCTTT
CSVEEVMNTEAFF
>many|TRBV12-3/TRBV12-4|-|TRBJ2-7
TGTGCCAGCAGTTTTCAGTCTGGAGCCTACGAGCAGTACTTC
CASSFQSGAYEQYF
>few|TRBV5-1|-|TRBJ1-4
TGCGCCGGCAGCTCCGGAGAGTTTAATGAAAAACTGTTTTTT
CAGSSGEFNEKLFF
>-|TRBV29-1|-|TRBJ2-1
TGCAGCGTTGAGGTTACCGGGATCTCCTACAATGAGCAGTTCTTC
CSVEVTGISYNEQFF
>-|TRBV13|-|TRBJ1-1
TGTGCCAGCAGCTCCCGGGACATTGAGGCTTTCTTT
CASSSRDIEAFF
>few|TRBV9|TRBD1|TRBJ1-1
TGTGCCAGCAGCGTAGGGGACAGGCGGAACACTGAAGCTTTCTTT
CASSVGDRRNTEAFF
>-|TRBV6-1|-|TRBJ2-7
TGTGCCAGCCTAACTAGGAACTACGAGCAGTACTTC
CASLTRNYEQYF
>few|TRBV5-1|TRBD1|TRBJ2-7
TGCGCCAGCAGCTCCAGGGGGACCGGCTACGTGGACGAGCAGTACTTC
CASSSRGTGYVDEQYF
>few|TRBV7-9|TRBD2|TRBJ2-3
TGTGCCAGCATCTCCCGGGGGCTAGCGGGGGCTACGCAGTATTTT
CASISRGLAGATQYF
>-|TRBV21-1|-|TRBJ2-5
TGTGCCAGCAGCAAAGCCCCCGGCGAGGGTCAAGAGACCCAGTACTTC
CASSKAPGEGQETQYF
>-|TRBV5-1|-|TRBJ2-1
TGCGCCAGCAGCTTGGGATCCGAAAGCAATGAGCAGTTCTTC
CASSLGSESNEQFF
>-|TRBV4-3|-|TRBJ2-5
TGCGCCAACAGCCGAGACCGGCTAGCCGAGGAGACCCAGTACTTC
CANSRDRLAEETQYF
>-|TRBV2|TRBD2|TRBJ2-5
TGTGCCGGTTTGCTAGCGGGAGAGACCCAGTACTTC
CAGLLAGETQYF
>few|TRBV7-9|-|TRBJ2-2
TGTGCCAGCAGCCGCGGACCCCTCCCCGGGGAGCTGTTTTTT
CASSRGPLPGELFF
>few|TRBV12-5|TRBD1|TRBJ2-7
TGTGCTAGTGCCGGGACAGGGCTCTACGAGCAGTACTTC
CASAGTGLYEQYF
>-|TRBV30|-|TRBJ2-3
TGTGCCTGGAGTGTACGGAGGTCCCGCACAGATACGCAGTATTTT
CAWSVRRSRTDTQYF
>-|TRBV5-1|TRBD1|TRBJ1-2
TGCGCCAGCAGCTTGGATGGACAGGGTTGGGGCTACACCTTC
CASSLDGQGWGYTF
>-|TRBV4-3|TRBD1|TRBJ2-7
TGCGCCAGCAGCCGAGGACAGGACACCTACGAGCAGTACTTC
CASSRGQDTYEQYF
>-|TRBV9|-|TRBJ2-1
TGTGCCAGCAGCGTACAGGCGTCCTCCTACAATGAGCAGTTCTTC
CASSVQASSYNEQFF
>few|TRBV4-2|-|TRBJ1-2
TGTGCCAGCAGCCAATTGACAGAGCCCTATGGCTACACCTTC
CASSQLTEPYGYTF